Below, 19 T cell receptor beta chains from the same sample are listed, as sequenced in a study of blood T cell repertoires in COVID-19. Only in-frame clones appear in the TCRdb table, and some are missing; sequencing was by immunoSEQ multiplex PCR. The table records a few hundred thousand clones, 92% of them present only once. Sample: PBMCs or T cells enriched from blood (not recorded which). The receptors here all came from a woman aged 25-40 years who had recovered from COVID-19.

CDR3 DNA sequence: TGTGCCTGCGCAGGTAGAGACAGCTACGAGCAGTACTTC. As protein: CACAGRDSYEQYF. The chain has TRBV5-4 and TRBJ2-7, with TRBD1 as a possible D gene (5 bases). V was cut by 10 bases and J by 3 bases, with 17 bases left in between. This CDR3 has 13 amino acids. CDR1 is SGHNT, CDR2 YYREEE, per germline (reference sequence).

This rearrangement joins TRBV13 to TRBJ2-7, with D possibly TRBD1 on 5 matching bases. The CDR3 consists of 14 residues. Germline loops: CDR1 PRHDT, CDR2 FYEKMQ (reference sequence). Between the trimmed V and J ends, which lost 1 base and 5 bases, there was a span of 12 bases. The CDR3 DNA sequence: TGTGCCAGCAGCTTAGTAGGGCAGGGTGACGAGCAGTACTTC. The encoded protein is CASSLVGQGDEQYF.

This chain joins TRBV6-5 and TRBJ2-1; D is possibly TRBD2 (5 bases). Looked up from germline, CDR1 is MNHEY and CDR2 is SVGAGI. Between the trimmed V and J ends, which lost 7 bases and 2 bases, there was a span of 12 bases. This CDR3 has 14 amino acids. The CDR3 is CASKAGGTYNEQFF. The CDR3 DNA reads TGTGCCAGCAAGGCGGGTGGAACCTACAATGAGCAGTTCTTC.

The rearrangement uses TRBV14 and TRBJ1-6, with 8 nucleotides matching TRBD1. This CDR3 is built from 17 residues. Germline V CDR1 and CDR2: SGHDN, FVKESK. The V gene end was trimmed by 1 base and the J gene end by 7 bases; junction bases not matched to a gene: 9. The CDR3 protein is CASSQGDRSPWNSPLHF. The DNA for the CDR3 is TGTGCCAGCAGCCAAGGGGACAGGTCGCCTTGGAATTCACCCCTCCACTTT.

V and J are TRBV4-3 and TRBJ2-3; 14 bases are shared with TRBD2. Germline loops: CDR1 LGHNA, CDR2 YSLEER. J lost 3 bases, V lost 2 bases, and 13 bases had no gene match. The CDR3 sequence is 20 residues long. The CDR3 loop reads CASSQQKRTSGGHFTDTQYF. CDR3 bases: TGCGCCAGCAGCCAACAAAAGAGGACTAGCGGGGGGCATTTTACAGATACGCAGTATTTT.

This chain links TRBV12-3 or TRBV12-4 with TRBJ2-3; D remains unclear. V lost 6 bases and J 2 bases, leaving 9 bases between the germline ends. The CDR3 runs to 13 residues. The CDR3 sequence: CASSPSDTDTQYF. For the CDR3, the DNA is TGTGCCAGCAGCCCCTCAGACACAGATACGCAGTATTTT.

The rearrangement joins TRBV3-1 (or the pseudogene TRBV3-2) to TRBJ2-3, with 14 bases matching TRBD2. The CDR3 loop spans 17 amino acids. CDR1 and CDR2 from the germline V gene are LGHDT and YNNKEL (reference sequence). Trimming took 4 bases from V and 6 from J; bases not matched to a gene: 9. The CDR3 region is CASSLNTRTSGGDTQYF. In nucleotides, the CDR3 is TGTGCCAGCAGCCTCAACACCAGGACTAGCGGGGGGGATACGCAGTATTTT.

CDR3 amino acids: CASSQGQGSYNEQFF. The CDR3 region has the DNA TGTGCCAGCAGCCAGGGACAGGGGTCCTACAATGAGCAGTTCTTC. The chain links TRBV5-6 to TRBJ2-1; 10 bases agree with TRBD1. The V gene end was trimmed by 4 bases and the J gene end by 1 base; junction bases not matched to a gene: 2. Looked up from germline, CDR1 is SGHDT and CDR2 is YYEEEE. The CDR3 extends over 15 amino acids.

The rearrangement links TRBV2 to TRBJ1-5; 7 nucleotides line up with TRBD1. Germline V gives CDR1 SNHLY, CDR2 FYNNEI. With V trimmed by 6 bases and J by 3 bases, 5 bases remained unmatched. The CDR3 has 14 residues. For the CDR3, the DNA is TGTGCCAGCAGGGCGACAGGGCCCAATCAGCCCCAGCATTTT. Protein sequence: CASRATGPNQPQHF.

The J gene is TRBJ1-3, the V gene TRBV2, with D unclear. Trimming stripped 6 bases from V and 4 bases from J, with 10 bases between. CDR3 length: 13 amino acids. Germline V gives CDR1 SNHLY, CDR2 FYNNEI. CDR3 nucleotide sequence: TGTGCCAGCAGGTCTCGGGGAGGAAACACCATATATTTT. It specifies CASRSRGGNTIYF.

The J gene is TRBJ1-6, the V gene TRBV27; 7 nucleotides align to TRBD1. Per the germline V gene, CDR1 is MNHEY and CDR2 is SMNVEV (reference sequence). This CDR3 has 13 amino acids. Germline trimming cut 6 bases from V and 6 bases from J; bases unmatched to any gene: 2. Here the CDR3 reads CASRGGSNSPLHF. DNA of the CDR3: TGTGCCAGCAGAGGGGGCAGTAATTCACCCCTCCACTTT.

The chain has TRBV27 and TRBJ1-2; D is possibly TRBD1 (5 bases). Trimming left V 6 bases short and J 7 bases short, with 21 bases between. CDR1 and CDR2 from the germline V gene are MNHEY and SMNVEV (reference sequence). The CDR3 length is 15 residues. In nucleotides, the CDR3 is TGTGCCAGCAGACGGCAGGACAAGGGGCGGGGTGGCTACACCTTC. Its protein is CASRRQDKGRGGYTF.

The CDR3: CASSWGLAGVGEQYF. For the CDR3, the DNA is TGTGCCAGCAGTTGGGGACTAGCGGGGGTAGGTGAGCAGTACTTC. The V and J genes are TRBV5-6 and TRBJ2-7, with 14 nucleotides matching TRBD2. The CDR3 totals 15 residues. The V segment lost 5 bases and the J segment 7 bases; nucleotides outside the gene matches: 8. The germline V gene encodes CDR1 SGHDT and CDR2 YYEEEE.

V gene TRBV27 combines with J gene TRBJ1-1; 7 nucleotides match TRBD1. The length of the CDR3 is 13 residues. Looked up from germline, CDR1 is MNHEY and CDR2 is SMNVEV (reference sequence). Trimming removed 4 bases from V and 3 bases from J; junction bases left unmatched: 2. The CDR3: CASSYRGDTEAFF. CDR3 in DNA: TGTGCCAGCAGTTACAGGGGTGACACTGAAGCTTTCTTT.

The V gene is TRBV2, the J gene TRBJ1-2; 8 nucleotides line up with TRBD1. CDR3 length: 13 residues. Trimming at V came to 8 bases and at J to 5 bases, leaving 7 bases not matched to a gene. Germline loops: CDR1 SNHLY, CDR2 FYNNEI. The CDR3 here is CASDGQGYYGYTF. In nucleotides, the CDR3 is TGTGCCAGCGACGGACAGGGATATTATGGCTACACCTTC.

The chain combines TRBV7-2 with TRBJ1-2, with TRBD1 as a possible D gene (6 bases). V lost 2 bases to trimming and J lost 6 bases, with 13 bases between them. The germline V gene encodes CDR1 SGHTA and CDR2 FQGNSA. The CDR3 loop spans 14 amino acids. CDR3 loop: CASSLSRQGNGYTF. The CDR3 DNA sequence: TGTGCCAGCAGCTTATCTCGGCAGGGGAATGGCTACACCTTC.

The chain couples TRBV4-2 to TRBJ1-2, with unresolved D. CDR3 length: 13 amino acids. V gave up 1 base and J gave up 5 bases, with 8 bases separating them. Germline V gene sequence: CDR1 LGHNA, CDR2 YNFKEQ. The CDR3 DNA reads as TGTGCCAGCAGCCAAGCCCCCCTTTATGGCTACACCTTC. Its translation is CASSQAPLYGYTF.

V is TRBV7-9 and J is TRBJ2-1; D gene unclear. The CDR3 spans 13 residues. Trimming took off 11 bases at V and 9 bases at J, with 20 bases between the two ends. From germline, CDR1 is SEHNR and CDR2 FQNEAQ (reference sequence). DNA for the CDR3: TGTGCCCCCCAAGAACCTGAAAGGAGTGAGCAGTTCTTC. This gives the protein CAPQEPERSEQFF.

The chain combines TRBV28 with TRBJ1-5, with 10 bases identical to TRBD1. Losses at the gene ends were 0 bases for V and 4 bases for J; bases not matched to a gene: 0. The germline CDR1 and CDR2 sequences are MDHEN and SYDVKM. The CDR3 is 15 amino acids. The CDR3 spells CASSLWGQGNQPQHF. As DNA, the CDR3 is TGTGCCAGCAGTTTATGGGGACAGGGGAATCAGCCCCAGCATTTT.